This T cell receptor beta chain appears in the sequencing data of a study of metastatic and nonmetastatic thyroid tumors. In regard to this clone: Its matching antigen is unknown. One base away lies a much larger clone, so this may be a sequencing read error.

Nobody among the patients had been given any treatment before thyroid surgery. TCRdb re-called clones from the PCR reads using MiXCR. This table has about 14,000 clones, approximately 32% appearing once. Findings and limits, study-wide: Reports indicated that malignant thyroid tumors showed significantly higher TCR beta diversity than benign nodules did, in blood and tumor.

Deletions cut 5 bases from V and 0 bases from J, with 15 bases between. The CDR3 contains 16 residues. Germline lookup yields CDR1 MNHNS and CDR2 SASEGT. This chain links TRBV6-1 with TRBJ2-3; D gene uncertain. This clonotype was obtained from a female donor with papillary thyroid cancer or a benign thyroid nodule (not recorded which). Some clones in this sample may be carry-over from other donors' samples. The sample was tumor tissue. CDR3 region: CASSFDLDTSTDTQYF. The CDR3 DNA follows: TGTGCCAGCAGTTTCGACCTTGACACGAGCACAGATACGCAGTATTTT.